This entry lists 8 T cell receptor beta chains sequenced from one sample in a study of blood T cell repertoires in COVID-19. Some clones are missing from TCRdb's copy, which holds only in-frame ones; the method was immunoSEQ multiplex PCR. The repertoire holds 440,000 or so clones, with 89% as singletons. Sequencing was performed on peripheral blood. Receptors originate from a woman in her forties with COVID-19, enrolled during active disease.

This sequence joins TRBV6-5 and TRBJ2-7; no clear D gene. The CDR3 contains 12 residues. Trimming pared 6 bases from V and 0 bases from J, leaving 6 bases between. Looked up from germline, CDR1 is MNHEY and CDR2 is SVGAGI. The CDR3 spells CASRLSSYEQYF. CDR3 coding DNA: TGTGCCAGCAGGCTTAGCTCCTACGAGCAGTACTTC.

The DNA for the CDR3 is TGTGCCAGCAGTTTAGGGGGCAGCTCCCTCCAGCATTTT. Protein sequence: CASSLGGSSLQHF. This sequence joins TRBV12-3 or TRBV12-4 and TRBJ1-5; the D gene is possibly TRBD1 (5 bases). This CDR3 is 13 amino acids long. The V gene lost 1 base and the J gene lost 12 bases, with 13 bases spanning the gap.

CDR3 in DNA: TGTGCCAGCACCACCTGGGGGGGAGATGGCTACACCTTC. Translated, it gives CASTTWGGDGYTF. This rearrangement joins TRBV27 to TRBJ1-2; possibly TRBD1 for D (5 bases). The length of the CDR3 is 13 residues. Trimming shortened V by 7 bases and J by 6 bases, and 15 bases separated the two germline ends. From germline, CDR1 is MNHEY and CDR2 SMNVEV (reference sequence).

The V and J genes are TRBV7-2 and TRBJ2-2; 7 bases agree with TRBD2. CDR1 is SGHTA, CDR2 FQGNSA, per germline. The trim removed 5 bases at V and 6 bases at J, leaving 12 bases unmatched. The CDR3 has 16 residues. The CDR3 reads CASSPRLGGGAGELFF. As DNA, the CDR3 is TGTGCCAGCAGCCCCCGGCTGGGCGGGGGAGCCGGGGAGCTGTTTTTT.

V is TRBV5-6 and J is TRBJ1-1; D remains unclear. V lost 2 bases, J lost 3 bases, and 5 bases lay in between. The CDR3 is 12 residues long. CDR1 is SGHDT and CDR2 is YYEEEE in the germline V gene. The CDR3 nucleotides are TGTGCCAGCAGCTTCTCGGACACTGAAGCTTTCTTT. Protein: CASSFSDTEAFF. Supplemented by reference TRBV5-6 and TRBJ1-1, the full variable domain reads DAGVTQSPTHLIKTRGQQVTLRCSPKSGHDTVSWYQQALGQGPQFIFQYYEEEERQRGNFPDRFSGHQFPNYSSELNVNALLLGDSALYLCASSFSDTEAFFGQGTRLTVV.

This clone was recorded once. The chain joins TRBV28 to TRBJ1-1, with 8 bases lining up with TRBD1. CDR3 size: 16 residues. Germline CDR1 reads MDHEN; CDR2 reads SYDVKM. V shed 2 bases, J shed 6 bases, and the junction held 11 bases outside the gene matches. The CDR3 nucleotides are TGTGCCAGCAGTTTACCCGACAGGGGAGGTTGGGCTGAAGCTTTCTTT. Translated: CASSLPDRGGWAEAFF.

The chain employs TRBV14 and TRBJ1-5, with D unresolved. This CDR3 region has 17 residues. The V and J ends lost 1 base and 0 bases respectively, with 13 bases between them. CDR1 is SGHDN and CDR2 is FVKESK in the germline V gene. CDR3 in DNA: TGTGCCAGCAGCCAAGTCTGGAGATTTTATAGCAATCAGCCCCAGCATTTT. Encoded protein: CASSQVWRFYSNQPQHF.

The gene calls are TRBV7-2 and TRBJ2-2; perhaps TRBD2 as D (6 bases). This CDR3 has 16 residues. The V end lost 2 bases, the J end lost 5 bases, and 15 bases lay between the germline ends. Germline CDR1 is SGHTA and CDR2 is FQGNSA. The DNA of the CDR3 is TGTGCCAGCAGCTTAACGGCCGGGAGACTGACCGGGGAGCTGTTTTTT. Encoded protein: CASSLTAGRLTGELFF.